The 13 T cell receptor beta chains below all came from one sample that was sequenced in a study of T cells in Graves' hyperthyroidism and ophthalmopathy (dated by TCRdb to about 2019). Libraries were built with multiplex PCR. The sequencing machine was an Illumina HiSeq 2000. The TCR beta CDR3 regions were amplified from RNA transcripts. For the first round of RT-PCR on the TCR CDR3, the HTBI primer set was used together with the Qiagen OneStep RT-PCR kit. The public reads were reanalyzed by TCRdb: fastp trimming at Q25, MiXCR alignment, in-frame beta chains only. CDR3 protein duplicates are merged, each entry listing the most common genes and DNA. For this sample there are about 130,000 distinct CDR3 sequences; more than 20% appear just once. Jointly, the top ten make up about 70% of the sample. The sequencing sample was made of blood. All receptors come from a woman in her forties or fifties with Graves' hyperthyroidism that later progressed to Graves' ophthalmopathy.

V and J are TRBV30 and TRBJ1-2; tentative D call: TRBD1 (6 bases). Germline CDR1 reads GTSNPN; CDR2 reads SVGIG (reference sequence). The germline V and J ends were trimmed by 5 bases and 3 bases, with 19 bases remaining between them. The CDR3 has 15 amino acids. CDR3 in amino acids: CAWSALHRVDYGYTF. The CDR3 DNA is TGTGCCTGGTCGGCCCTACACAGGGTTGACTATGGCTACACCTTC.

V and J are TRBV9 and TRBJ2-1; D remains ambiguous. The CDR3 is made up of 16 amino acids. Trimming took off 0 bases at V and 2 bases at J, with 12 bases between the two ends. CDR1 and CDR2 (germline): SGDLS, YYNGEE. The CDR3 reads CASSVDVSLTYNEQFF. The CDR3 DNA sequence: TGTGCCAGCAGCGTAGATGTCTCCCTCACCTACAATGAGCAGTTCTTC.

In the case of this clonotype: With a much larger clone just one base away, this may be a read error. The J gene is TRBJ2-3, the V gene TRBV7-9, with D uncertain. Germline assignment: CDR1 SEHNR and CDR2 FQNEAQ (reference sequence). Trimming took off 1 base at V and 2 bases at J, with 10 bases between the two ends. The CDR3 is made up of 15 amino acids. The CDR3 bases are TGTGCCAGCAGCTTAGACGGGCTTAACACAGATACGCAGTATTTT. Translated: CASSLDGLNTDTQYF.

This clonotype was picked up a small number of times. V usage is TRBV29-1 and J usage is TRBJ2-4; no definite D call. Looked up from germline, CDR1 is SQVTM and CDR2 is ANQGSEA. The CDR3 contains 15 residues. The V end was cut by 0 bases, the J end by 0 bases, with 9 bases between. The CDR3 sequence: CSVEEAARAKNIQYF. Written as DNA, the CDR3 is TGCAGCGTTGAAGAGGCAGCTCGAGCCAAAAACATTCAGTACTTC.

There are many counts of this clonotype. The chain carries TRBV5-6 and TRBJ2-7; D unresolved. V dropped 1 base and J dropped 4 bases, with 9 bases sitting between them. The CDR3 covers 13 residues. Germline loops: CDR1 SGHDT, CDR2 YYEEEE. The CDR3 nucleotides are TGTGCCAGCAGCTTGAGAGGCCTTTACGAGCAGTACTTC. As protein: CASSLRGLYEQYF.

The CDR3 sequence: CAWSVNDSEQFF. The DNA for the CDR3 is TGTGCCTGGAGTGTAAACGACAGTGAGCAGTTCTTC. J is TRBJ2-1 and V is TRBV30, with D possibly matching TRBD1 (5 bases). Germline V gene lookup returns CDR1 GTSNPN and CDR2 SVGIG (reference sequence). The CDR3 runs 12 residues. V lost 0 bases, J lost 9 bases, and 9 bases lay in between.

This clonotype has a count of ten or more. The chain carries TRBV2 and TRBJ1-5; D is undetermined. This CDR3 comprises 13 residues. Looked up from germline, CDR1 is SNHLY and CDR2 is FYNNEI. The V and J ends lost 3 bases and 7 bases respectively, with 10 bases between them. CDR3 DNA: TGTGCCAGCAGTGACCGGGTCGCACAGCCCCAGCATTTT. Its protein is CASSDRVAQPQHF.

The table lists this clonotype with many counts. V gene TRBV7-8 combines with J gene TRBJ1-1, with D perhaps TRBD1 (5 bases). CDR1 is SGHVS and CDR2 is FQNEAQ in the germline V gene. The CDR3 sequence is 12 residues long. V was cut by 3 bases and J by 11 bases, with 13 bases left in between. CDR3 residues: CASSLPGDGAFF. CDR3 in DNA: TGTGCCAGCAGCTTGCCCGGGGACGGTGCTTTCTTT.

The V and J genes are TRBV2 and TRBJ2-1, with D tentatively TRBD2 (5 bases). The ends were cut back, 11 bases at V and 3 bases at J, with 23 bases in the middle. Germline V CDR1 and CDR2: SNHLY, FYNNEI. The CDR3 has 16 amino acids. DNA of the CDR3: TGTGCCGCCAGCAATCTAGTTCAGCGGAGCTACAATGAGCAGTTCTTC. Translating it yields CAASNLVQRSYNEQFF.

CDR3 in amino acids: CAITTGQGRNCYTEAFF. CDR3 bases: TGTGCCATCACGACGGGACAGGGGCGGAACTGTTACACTGAAGCTTTCTTT. The chain has TRBV27 and TRBJ1-1; 10 nucleotides align to TRBD1. V lost 10 bases, J lost 3 bases, and 17 bases stayed unmatched. CDR1 and CDR2 (germline): MNHEY, SMNVEV (reference sequence). This CDR3 has 17 amino acids.

This clonotype has ten or more counts. V and J are TRBV28 and TRBJ1-1; 7 bases align to TRBD1. CDR1 and CDR2 from the germline V gene are MDHEN and SYDVKM. The J segment lost 1 base and the V segment lost 6 bases, leaving 14 bases of the junction unmatched. This CDR3 region has 17 residues. In nucleotides, the CDR3 is TGTGCCAGCAGGGGACGCCGGAAGGACAGGAAGAACACTGAAGCTTTCTTT. Protein: CASRGRRKDRKNTEAFF. Drawing the rest from reference TRBV28 and TRBJ1-1, the complete variable domain is DVKVTQSSRYLVKRTGEKVFLECVQDMDHENMFWYRQDPGLGLRLIYFSYDVKMKEKGDIPEGYSVSREKKERFSLILESASTNQTSMYLCASRGRRKDRKNTEAFFGQGTRLTVV.

This clonotype was observed a few times. This chain links TRBV11-2 with TRBJ2-1, with 10 bases identical to TRBD1. CDR1 and CDR2 from the germline V gene are SGHAT and FQNNGV. This CDR3 has 15 residues. Unmatched junction bases numbered 9, after V lost 5 bases and J lost 8 bases. CDR3 in amino acids: CASSRTGGSEDEQFF. CDR3 nucleotides: TGTGCCAGCAGCCGGACAGGGGGTTCGGAGGATGAGCAGTTCTTC.

This clonotype was found many times. This chain uses TRBV29-1 with TRBJ2-3; the D gene could be TRBD1 or TRBD2 (5 bases each). CDR1 and CDR2 (germline): SQVTM, ANQGSEA. V was cut by 8 bases and J by 1 base, with 13 bases left in between. The CDR3 contains 13 residues. CDR3 region: CSIKRGGTDTQYF. In DNA form, the CDR3 reads TGCAGCATTAAGAGGGGAGGCACAGATACGCAGTATTTT.